This T cell receptor beta chain was obtained from a study of T-cell memory formation after mild COVID-19. One entry per CDR3 protein, called by TCRdb with MiXCR from the 5' RACE reads. The data show approximately 210,000 distinct CDR3 sequences, about 10% seen once. This clonotype turned up a few times. V lost 1 base and J lost 6, with 16 bases in between. Germline-derived CDR1 and CDR2 are SGHTA and FQGNSA. This CDR3 comprises 16 residues. The chain uses TRBV7-2 and TRBJ1-5; the D is unclear. The clonotype comes from a man aged 18 to 29 who had mild COVID-19 (a few samples of this study predate the infection). Cell type and time point are not known. Sequencing was performed on PBMCs or a T cell subset sorted from them (not recorded which). CDR3 coding DNA: TGTGCCAGCAGCTTAGGACCGATTATAGCAGGTCAGCCCCAGCATTTT. Translated, it gives CASSLGPIIAGQPQHF.